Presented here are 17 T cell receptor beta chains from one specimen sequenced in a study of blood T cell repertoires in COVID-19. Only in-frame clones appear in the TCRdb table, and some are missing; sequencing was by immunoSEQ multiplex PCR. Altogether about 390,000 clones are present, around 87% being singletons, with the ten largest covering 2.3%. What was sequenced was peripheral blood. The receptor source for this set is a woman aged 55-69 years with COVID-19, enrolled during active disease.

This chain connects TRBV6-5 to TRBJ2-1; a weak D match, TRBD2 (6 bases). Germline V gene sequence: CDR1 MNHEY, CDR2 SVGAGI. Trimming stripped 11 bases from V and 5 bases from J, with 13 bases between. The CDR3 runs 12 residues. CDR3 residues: CAAGGWDNEQFF. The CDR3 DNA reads TGTGCCGCCGGAGGGTGGGACAATGAGCAGTTCTTC.

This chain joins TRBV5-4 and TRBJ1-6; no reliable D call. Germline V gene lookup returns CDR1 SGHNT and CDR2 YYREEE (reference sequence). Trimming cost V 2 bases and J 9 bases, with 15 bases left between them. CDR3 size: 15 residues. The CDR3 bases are TGTGCCAGCAGCTTAGGTACCGCCCGGGGTTCACCCCTCCACTTT. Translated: CASSLGTARGSPLHF.

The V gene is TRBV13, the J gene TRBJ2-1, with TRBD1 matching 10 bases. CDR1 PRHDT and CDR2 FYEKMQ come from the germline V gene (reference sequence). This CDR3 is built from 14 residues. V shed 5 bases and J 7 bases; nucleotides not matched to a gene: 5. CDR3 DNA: TGTGCCAGCAGCCCTAGGGGACAGGGGAATGAGCAGTTCTTC. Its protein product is CASSPRGQGNEQFF. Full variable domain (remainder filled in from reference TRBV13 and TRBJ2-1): AAGVIQSPRHLIKEKRETATLKCYPIPRHDTVYWYQQGPGQDPQFLISFYEKMQSDKGSIPDRFSAQQFSDYHSELNMSSLELGDSALYFCASSPRGQGNEQFFGPGTRLTVL.

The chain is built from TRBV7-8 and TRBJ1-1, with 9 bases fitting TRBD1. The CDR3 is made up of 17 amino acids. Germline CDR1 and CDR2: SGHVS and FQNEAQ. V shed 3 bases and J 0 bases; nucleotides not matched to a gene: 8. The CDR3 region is CASSFSTGGGMNTEAFF. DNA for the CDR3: TGTGCCAGCAGCTTTTCGACAGGGGGAGGAATGAACACTGAAGCTTTCTTT.

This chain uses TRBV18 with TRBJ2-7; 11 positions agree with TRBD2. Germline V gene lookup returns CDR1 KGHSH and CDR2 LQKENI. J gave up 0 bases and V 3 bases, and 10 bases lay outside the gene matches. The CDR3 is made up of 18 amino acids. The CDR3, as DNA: TGTGCCAGCTCACCGTCGGGGACTAGCGGTATTAGCTCCTACGAGCAGTACTTC. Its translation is CASSPSGTSGISSYEQYF.

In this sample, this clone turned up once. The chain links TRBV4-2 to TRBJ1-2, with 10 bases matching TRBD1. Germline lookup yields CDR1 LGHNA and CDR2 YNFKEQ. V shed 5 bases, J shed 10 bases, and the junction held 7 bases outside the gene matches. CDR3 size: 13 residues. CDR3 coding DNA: TGTGCCAGCAGCTTCGGGACAGGGGTGGACTACACCTTC. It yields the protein CASSFGTGVDYTF.

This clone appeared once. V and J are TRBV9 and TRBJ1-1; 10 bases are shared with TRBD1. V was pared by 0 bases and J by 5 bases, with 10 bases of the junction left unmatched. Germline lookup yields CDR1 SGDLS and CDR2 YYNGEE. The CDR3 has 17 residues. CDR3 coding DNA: TGTGCCAGCAGCGTAGGCCGGACAGGGGGAGGAAAAACTGAAGCTTTCTTT. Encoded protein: CASSVGRTGGGKTEAFF.

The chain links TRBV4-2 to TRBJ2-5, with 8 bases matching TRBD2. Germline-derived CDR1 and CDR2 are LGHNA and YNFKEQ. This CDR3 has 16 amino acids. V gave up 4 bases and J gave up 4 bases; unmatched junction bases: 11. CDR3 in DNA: TGTGCCAGCAGCCGTCGGGGGGGGGATGTTGGAGAGACCCAGTACTTC. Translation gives CASSRRGGDVGETQYF.

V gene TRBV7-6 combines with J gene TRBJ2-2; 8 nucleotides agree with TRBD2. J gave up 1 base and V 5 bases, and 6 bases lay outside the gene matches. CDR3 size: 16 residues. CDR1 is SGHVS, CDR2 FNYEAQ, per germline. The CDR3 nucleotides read TGTGCCAGCAGCCGGGGACTAGTGAGGAACACCGGGGAGCTGTTTTTT. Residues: CASSRGLVRNTGELFF.

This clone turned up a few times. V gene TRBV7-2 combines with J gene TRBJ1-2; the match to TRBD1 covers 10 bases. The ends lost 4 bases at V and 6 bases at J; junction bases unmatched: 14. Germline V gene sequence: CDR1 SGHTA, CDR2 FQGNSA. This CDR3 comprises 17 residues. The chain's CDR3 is CASSSSGTGVWEDGYTF. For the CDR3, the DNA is TGTGCCAGCAGCTCATCTGGGACAGGGGTATGGGAAGATGGCTACACCTTC.

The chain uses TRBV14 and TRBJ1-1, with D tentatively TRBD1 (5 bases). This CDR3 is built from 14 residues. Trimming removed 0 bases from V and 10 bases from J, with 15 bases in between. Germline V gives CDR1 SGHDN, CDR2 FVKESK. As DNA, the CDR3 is TGTGCCAGCAGCCAAGATCTTGTGGGGGGAGCAGCTTTCTTT. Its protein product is CASSQDLVGGAAFF.

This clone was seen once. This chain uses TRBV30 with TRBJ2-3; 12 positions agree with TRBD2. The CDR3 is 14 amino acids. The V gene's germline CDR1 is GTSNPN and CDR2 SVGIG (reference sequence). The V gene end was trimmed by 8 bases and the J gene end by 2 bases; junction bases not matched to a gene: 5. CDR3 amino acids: CAHPSGGATDTQYF. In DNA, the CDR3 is TGTGCCCATCCTAGCGGGGGGGCCACAGATACGCAGTATTTT.

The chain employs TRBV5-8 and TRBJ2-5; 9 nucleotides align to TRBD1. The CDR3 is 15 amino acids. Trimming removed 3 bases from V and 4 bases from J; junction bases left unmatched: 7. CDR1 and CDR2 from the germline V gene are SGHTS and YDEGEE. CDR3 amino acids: CASSSPGQGAETQYF. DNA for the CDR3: TGTGCCAGCAGCTCGCCGGGACAGGGTGCAGAGACCCAGTACTTC.

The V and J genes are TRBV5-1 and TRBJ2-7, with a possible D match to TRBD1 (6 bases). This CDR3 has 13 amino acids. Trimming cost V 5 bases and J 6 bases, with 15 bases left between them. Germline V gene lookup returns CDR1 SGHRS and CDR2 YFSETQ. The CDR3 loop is CASREGTSGEQYF. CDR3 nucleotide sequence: TGCGCCAGCAGAGAAGGGACATCGGGCGAGCAGTACTTC.

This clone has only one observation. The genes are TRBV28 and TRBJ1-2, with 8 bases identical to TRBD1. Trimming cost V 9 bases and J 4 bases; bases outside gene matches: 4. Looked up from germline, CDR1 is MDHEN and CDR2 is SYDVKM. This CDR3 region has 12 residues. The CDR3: CASTDRVYGYTF. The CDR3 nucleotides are TGTGCCAGTACGGACAGGGTCTATGGCTACACCTTC.

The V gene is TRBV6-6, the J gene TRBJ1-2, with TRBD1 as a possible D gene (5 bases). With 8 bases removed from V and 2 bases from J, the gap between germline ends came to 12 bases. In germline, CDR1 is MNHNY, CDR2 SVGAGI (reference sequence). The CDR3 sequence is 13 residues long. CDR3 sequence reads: CASVPGGNYGYTF. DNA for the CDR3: TGTGCCAGCGTACCCGGGGGGAACTATGGCTACACCTTC.

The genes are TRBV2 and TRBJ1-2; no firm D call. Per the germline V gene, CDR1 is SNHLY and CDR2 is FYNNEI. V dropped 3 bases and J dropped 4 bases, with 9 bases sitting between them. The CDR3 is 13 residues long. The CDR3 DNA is TGTGCCAGCAGTGAGCCCATGGCCTATGGCTACACCTTC. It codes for CASSEPMAYGYTF.